These 15 T cell receptor beta chains were all obtained from the same sample, sequenced in a study of blood T cell repertoires in COVID-19. Libraries were prepared by immunoSEQ multiplex PCR; TCRdb keeps only in-frame clonotypes and omits some of them. The sample records tens of thousands of clones, approximately 89% being singletons. Material: peripheral blood. The receptor source for this set is a woman between 40 and 50 years old with acute or convalescent COVID-19.

V and J are TRBV30 and TRBJ1-2; D gene uncertain. Germline V CDR1 and CDR2: GTSNPN, SVGIG (reference sequence). The V end was cut by 4 bases, the J end by 8 bases, with 17 bases between. The CDR3 covers 13 residues. The CDR3 DNA follows: TGTGCCTGGACCTCCGAGAGGGCGCTAGGCTACACCTTC. Translation gives CAWTSERALGYTF.

The V gene is TRBV9, the J gene TRBJ1-2; TRBD1 is a possible D gene (5 bases). In germline, CDR1 is SGDLS, CDR2 YYNGEE. V lost 0 bases and J lost 4, with 19 bases in between. The CDR3 loop spans 17 amino acids. DNA of the CDR3: TGTGCCAGCAGCGTAGACGGGGGGTCGGGACGGATCTATGGCTACACCTTC. It is translated as CASSVDGGSGRIYGYTF.

The chain combines TRBV4-1 with TRBJ2-5; D is unclear. V gave up 0 bases and J gave up 5 bases, with 16 bases separating them. The CDR3 is 16 residues long. Looked up from germline, CDR1 is MGHRA and CDR2 is YSYEKL. The CDR3 DNA is TGCGCCAGCAGCCAAGACAGACTTAACCTCGGGGAGACCCAGTACTTC. Residues: CASSQDRLNLGETQYF.

The V and J genes are TRBV3-1 (or the pseudogene TRBV3-2) and TRBJ1-2, with D maybe TRBD1 (5 bases). CDR3 length equals 13 residues. CDR1 is LGHDT and CDR2 is YNNKEL in the germline V gene (reference sequence). The V and J ends lost 3 bases and 5 bases respectively, with 10 bases between them. CDR3 sequence reads: CASSQGLAYGYTF. The CDR3 DNA sequence: TGTGCCAGCAGCCAGGGGCTTGCTTATGGCTACACCTTC.

This clone was counted a single time. The J gene is TRBJ1-3, the V gene TRBV7-2, with a tentative D call TRBD1 (5 bases). The CDR3 extends over 15 amino acids. V lost 5 bases and J 1 base, leaving 12 bases between the germline ends. Looked up from germline, CDR1 is SGHTA and CDR2 is FQGNSA. The DNA for the CDR3 is TGTGCCAGCAGCCCCTTGGGGGGATCTGGAAACACCATATATTTT. It specifies CASSPLGGSGNTIYF.

Comments on this clone: In the same sample, other DNA sequences code for this CDR3. The chain couples TRBV9 to TRBJ1-1; the D gene is possibly TRBD1 (6 bases). Between the trimmed V and J ends, which lost 3 bases and 0 bases, there was a span of 9 bases. The CDR3 extends over 14 amino acids. Germline-derived CDR1 and CDR2 are SGDLS and YYNGEE. DNA of the CDR3: TGTGCCAGCAGCGCGGGACAAATGAACACTGAAGCTTTCTTT. Translated, it gives CASSAGQMNTEAFF.

The chain uses TRBV7-2 and TRBJ2-3; perhaps TRBD2 as D (6 bases). Trimming stripped 2 bases from V and 3 bases from J, with 12 bases between. The CDR3 loop spans 15 amino acids. Germline CDR1 is SGHTA and CDR2 is FQGNSA. This chain's CDR3 is CASSLRLATTDTQYF. The CDR3 DNA sequence: TGTGCCAGCAGCTTACGGCTAGCGACGACAGATACGCAGTATTTT.

The chain employs TRBV2 and TRBJ2-1; 12 bases match TRBD2. The CDR3 covers 15 residues. The germline V gene has CDR1 SNHLY and CDR2 FYNNEI. The junction had 7 bases not matched to a gene; V was cut back by 5 bases and J by 8 bases. CDR3 region: CASSTSGRRPDEQFF. The CDR3 DNA is TGTGCCAGCAGTACTAGCGGGAGGCGCCCCGATGAGCAGTTCTTC.

A single count supports this clone. V usage is TRBV5-6 and J usage is TRBJ2-7, with 7 nucleotides matching TRBD1. This CDR3 spans 16 amino acids. The germline V gene has CDR1 SGHDT and CDR2 YYEEEE. Trimming cost V 0 bases and J 3 bases; bases outside gene matches: 9. The CDR3 DNA reads as TGTGCCAGCAGCTTGGTGGGCCGGGACAGCGGCTACGAGCAGTACTTC. This gives the protein CASSLVGRDSGYEQYF.

The chain uses TRBV10-1 and TRBJ1-4; TRBD1 matches 10 bases. This CDR3 contains 15 residues. Germline V gene sequence: CDR1 WNHNN, CDR2 SYGVQD (reference sequence). V shed 0 bases, J shed 8 bases, and the junction held 3 bases outside the gene matches. The CDR3 nucleotides are TGCGCCAGCAGTGAGTCCGGACAGGGGGAGGAAAAACTGTTTTTT. This codes for CASSESGQGEEKLFF.

The chain carries TRBV6-6 and TRBJ1-1; TRBD1 matches 7 bases. Looked up from germline, CDR1 is MNHNY and CDR2 is SVGAGI (reference sequence). J was trimmed by 5 bases and V by 5 bases; bases with no gene match: 11. CDR3 size: 15 residues. Written as DNA, the CDR3 is TGTGCCAGCAGTGACCCGGGACAGCGGTTAACTGAAGCTTTCTTT. This encodes CASSDPGQRLTEAFF.

This clone was counted once. This sequence joins TRBV30 and TRBJ2-7; TRBD2 matches 8 bases. J was trimmed by 9 bases and V by 4 bases; bases with no gene match: 17. Germline V gene sequence: CDR1 GTSNPN, CDR2 SVGIG (reference sequence). This CDR3 is 15 amino acids long. Written as DNA, the CDR3 is TGTGCCTGGACCCGGGGGGGGACTCCCGGGTTCGGGCAGTACTTC. Translating it yields CAWTRGGTPGFGQYF. The variable domain in full, with the rest retrieved from reference TRBV30 and TRBJ2-7, is SQTIHQWPATLVQPVGSPLSLECTVEGTSNPNLYWYRQAAGRGLQLLFYSVGIGQISSEVPQNLSASRPQDRQFILSSKKLLLSDSGFYLCAWTRGGTPGFGQYFGPGTRLTVT.

The V gene is TRBV27, the J gene TRBJ1-2; maybe TRBD1 (6 bases). Between the trimmed V and J ends, which lost 5 bases and 4 bases, there was a span of 14 bases. The CDR3 is made up of 14 amino acids. Germline-derived CDR1 and CDR2 are MNHEY and SMNVEV (reference sequence). The CDR3 DNA is TGTGCCAGCAGTCTCGAACAGGGTGGCTATGGCTACACCTTC. Translating gives CASSLEQGGYGYTF.

The chain is built from TRBV2 and TRBJ2-7, with 11 nucleotides matching TRBD2. V was clipped by 4 bases and J by 1 base; unmatched bases: 0. CDR1 and CDR2 (germline): SNHLY, FYNNEI. The CDR3 loop spans 14 amino acids. CDR3 DNA sequence: TGTGCCAGCAGTGGGACTAGCGGGTCCTACGAGCAGTACTTC. Amino acids: CASSGTSGSYEQYF.

V is TRBV6-2 or TRBV6-3 and J is TRBJ1-5; D is possibly TRBD1 (6 bases). This CDR3 comprises 14 residues. CDR1 is MNHEY, CDR2 SVGEGT, per germline. V gave up 6 bases and J gave up 7 bases, with 16 bases separating them. The CDR3 sequence is CASSPTRDIQPQHF. The CDR3 DNA is TGTGCCAGCAGCCCTACTCGGGACATCCAGCCCCAGCATTTT.